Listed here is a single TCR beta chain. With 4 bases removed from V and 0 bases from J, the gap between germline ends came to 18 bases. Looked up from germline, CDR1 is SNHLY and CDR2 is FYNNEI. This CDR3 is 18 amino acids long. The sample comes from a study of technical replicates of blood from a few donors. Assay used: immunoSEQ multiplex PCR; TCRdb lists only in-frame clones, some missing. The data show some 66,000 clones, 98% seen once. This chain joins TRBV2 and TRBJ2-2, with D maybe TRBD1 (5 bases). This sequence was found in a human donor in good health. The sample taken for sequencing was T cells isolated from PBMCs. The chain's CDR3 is CASSGFHDSDTNTGELFF. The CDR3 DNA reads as TGTGCCAGCAGTGGTTTCCACGACAGCGATACGAACACCGGGGAGCTGTTTTTT.